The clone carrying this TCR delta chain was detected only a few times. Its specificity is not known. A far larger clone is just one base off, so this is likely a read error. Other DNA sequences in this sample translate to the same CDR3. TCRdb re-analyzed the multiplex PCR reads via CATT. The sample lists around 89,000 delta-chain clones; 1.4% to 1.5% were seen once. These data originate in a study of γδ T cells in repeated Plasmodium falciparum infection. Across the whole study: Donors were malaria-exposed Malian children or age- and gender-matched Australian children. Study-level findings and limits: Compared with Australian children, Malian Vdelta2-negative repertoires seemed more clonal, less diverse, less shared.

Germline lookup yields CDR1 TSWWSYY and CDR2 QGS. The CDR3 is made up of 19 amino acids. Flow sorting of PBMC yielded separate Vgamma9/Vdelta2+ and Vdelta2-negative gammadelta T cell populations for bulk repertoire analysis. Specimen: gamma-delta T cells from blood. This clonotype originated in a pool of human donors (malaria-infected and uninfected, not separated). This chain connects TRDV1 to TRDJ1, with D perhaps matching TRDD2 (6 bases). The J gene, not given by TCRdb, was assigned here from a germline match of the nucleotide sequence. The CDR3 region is CALGTPKNFLHRRTDKLIF. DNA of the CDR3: TGCGCTCTTGGGACGCCGAAAAACTTCCTGCATCGTAGGACCGATAAACTCATCTTT.